The rows below give T cell receptor beta chains drawn from one sample of a study of T-cell reconstitution after alpha-beta-depleted transplantation in children. TCRdb re-analysed the PCR reads in MiXCR, keeping a single row per CDR3 protein. The sample lists approximately 350,000 distinct CDR3 sequences, over 9% occurring once. The sample here was PBMCs from the stem cell graft donor, taken from the stem cell graft. The receptors derive from a human donor who donated a stem cell graft to a child with acute lymphoblastic leukemia. Each CDR3 is given with its conserved first and last residue. Fields, in order: V gene, J gene, CDR3 length, D gene, CDR3 protein. D genes are given only for firm matches.

v_gene: TRBV12-3/TRBV12-4; j_gene: TRBJ1-1; len: 13; d_gene: .; CDR3aa: CASSSREGTEAFF
v_gene: TRBV12-3/TRBV12-4; j_gene: TRBJ2-1; len: 16; d_gene: TRBD1; CDR3aa: CATHRAPGTGDNEQFF
v_gene: TRBV4-2; j_gene: TRBJ2-3; len: 13; d_gene: .; CDR3aa: CASSQDQGGTQYF
v_gene: TRBV7-2; j_gene: TRBJ2-2; len: 14; d_gene: .; CDR3aa: CASSLTGTTGELFF
v_gene: TRBV3-1; j_gene: TRBJ2-2; len: 12; d_gene: .; CDR3aa: CASSNSLRELFF
v_gene: TRBV18; j_gene: TRBJ2-2; len: 13; d_gene: .; CDR3aa: CASSPSDTGELFF
v_gene: TRBV12-3/TRBV12-4; j_gene: TRBJ2-7; len: 15; d_gene: TRBD2; CDR3aa: CASRPGGTSGYEQYF
v_gene: TRBV4-1; j_gene: TRBJ2-7; len: 18; d_gene: TRBD2; CDR3aa: CASSQVISGRSVSYEQYF
v_gene: TRBV6-2/TRBV6-3; j_gene: TRBJ2-1; len: 20; d_gene: TRBD2; CDR3aa: CASSYGTGATSGRSWDEQFF
v_gene: TRBV7-2; j_gene: TRBJ2-7; len: 15; d_gene: .; CDR3aa: CASSWFGGNSYEQYF
v_gene: TRBV28; j_gene: TRBJ2-5; len: 15; d_gene: .; CDR3aa: CASSLGQSERETQYF
v_gene: TRBV20-1; j_gene: TRBJ2-5; len: 13; d_gene: .; CDR3aa: CSARGQFRETQYF
v_gene: TRBV20-1; j_gene: TRBJ2-7; len: 13; d_gene: TRBD2; CDR3aa: CSARPGGSYEQYF
v_gene: TRBV7-9; j_gene: TRBJ2-4; len: 16; d_gene: TRBD2; CDR3aa: CASSLIPSGMGNIQYF
v_gene: TRBV12-3/TRBV12-4; j_gene: TRBJ1-5; len: 12; d_gene: .; CDR3aa: CASSHNNQPQHF
v_gene: TRBV6-1; j_gene: TRBJ1-5; len: 14; d_gene: TRBD1; CDR3aa: CASSARGYNQPQHF
v_gene: TRBV18; j_gene: TRBJ2-1; len: 13; d_gene: .; CDR3aa: CASSLGRVNEQFF
v_gene: TRBV27; j_gene: TRBJ1-2; len: 14; d_gene: .; CDR3aa: CASSLRPFNYGYTF
v_gene: TRBV24-1; j_gene: TRBJ2-7; len: 14; d_gene: .; CDR3aa: CATSEGDRPYEQYF
v_gene: TRBV4-1; j_gene: TRBJ1-2; len: 14; d_gene: .; CDR3aa: CASRQIGGNYGYTF
v_gene: TRBV5-6; j_gene: TRBJ2-6; len: 15; d_gene: TRBD1; CDR3aa: CASSPDRAEANVLTF
v_gene: TRBV12-3/TRBV12-4; j_gene: TRBJ2-7; len: 15; d_gene: TRBD1; CDR3aa: CASSFGSTGFYEQYF
v_gene: TRBV7-9; j_gene: TRBJ2-1; len: 16; d_gene: TRBD2; CDR3aa: CASSTGTSGIYNEQFF
v_gene: TRBV5-1; j_gene: TRBJ2-6; len: 16; d_gene: .; CDR3aa: CASSLDGPSGANVLTF
v_gene: TRBV7-8; j_gene: TRBJ1-1; len: 13; d_gene: .; CDR3aa: CASSGTVNTEAFF
v_gene: TRBV18; j_gene: TRBJ2-1; len: 16; d_gene: TRBD2; CDR3aa: CASSPPPSGSRNEQFF
v_gene: TRBV10-3; j_gene: TRBJ1-2; len: 14; d_gene: .; CDR3aa: CAISEGDQPYGYTF
v_gene: TRBV20-1; j_gene: TRBJ2-5; len: 14; d_gene: TRBD2; CDR3aa: CSARTTSGQETQYF
v_gene: TRBV4-3; j_gene: TRBJ1-1; len: 13; d_gene: .; CDR3aa: CASSQTERDEAFF
v_gene: TRBV29-1; j_gene: TRBJ2-5; len: 11; d_gene: .; CDR3aa: CSVAVQETQYF
v_gene: TRBV7-2; j_gene: TRBJ2-7; len: 15; d_gene: TRBD2; CDR3aa: CASSLQGLAGGEQYF
v_gene: TRBV12-3/TRBV12-4; j_gene: TRBJ1-5; len: 13; d_gene: .; CDR3aa: CASSPTLGGPQHF
v_gene: TRBV4-2; j_gene: TRBJ2-5; len: 15; d_gene: .; CDR3aa: CASSQAWQGGETQYF
v_gene: TRBV5-1; j_gene: TRBJ2-1; len: 17; d_gene: .; CDR3aa: CASSPVFGVGSYNEQFF
v_gene: TRBV7-7; j_gene: TRBJ2-1; len: 13; d_gene: .; CDR3aa: CASSLVLRDEQFF
v_gene: TRBV29-1; j_gene: TRBJ2-7; len: 13; d_gene: TRBD1; CDR3aa: CSARDRGSGEQYF
v_gene: TRBV7-9; j_gene: TRBJ2-7; len: 13; d_gene: .; CDR3aa: CASQRGWRYEQYF
v_gene: TRBV5-1; j_gene: TRBJ2-3; len: 13; d_gene: .; CDR3aa: CASSRTLTDTQYF
v_gene: TRBV4-1; j_gene: TRBJ2-1; len: 14; d_gene: .; CDR3aa: CASSQEPGLYEQFF
v_gene: TRBV6-1; j_gene: TRBJ2-5; len: 14; d_gene: TRBD1; CDR3aa: CASEPGQYQETQYF